The rows below give T cell receptor beta chains drawn from one sample of a study of T cells in Graves' hyperthyroidism and ophthalmopathy. Each CDR3 protein gets one entry after TCRdb re-called the multiplex PCR reads with MiXCR. The sample carries hundreds of thousands of distinct CDR3 sequences, approximately 40% recorded once. The sample taken for sequencing was blood. These receptors originate from a young man with Graves' hyperthyroidism. Both conserved end residues are part of each CDR3. The order of the fields is D gene, J gene, clone size, CDR3 length, V gene, CDR3 DNA, CDR3 protein. D genes are given only for firm matches. Part of the rows lack a size; the others show once, few, many or a class for expanded clones.

.,TRBJ1-6,few,15,TRBV6-5,TGTGCCAGCAGTTGGTCAGGGGACGGTAATTCACCCCTCCACTTT,CASSWSGDGNSPLHF
TRBD1,TRBJ1-5,many,14,TRBV2,TGTGCCAGCAGTGAGGCAGGGGGCGGTCAGCCCCAGCATTTT,CASSEAGGGQPQHF
.,TRBJ1-5,once,15,TRBV5-1,TGCGCCAGCACTCGCGGGGGACTTCGAAATCAGCCCCAGCATTTT,CASTRGGLRNQPQHF
TRBD1,TRBJ1-6,.,14,TRBV19,TGTGCCAGTAGTGCAACAGGGGTTAATTCACCCCTCCACTTT,CASSATGVNSPLHF
.,TRBJ1-6,few,13,TRBV25-1,TGTGCCAGCACTCCGGGCCCAAATTCACCCCTCCACTTT,CASTPGPNSPLHF
.,TRBJ1-2,.,11,TRBV7-2,TGTGCCAGCAGCTTGGCCCAAGGCTACACCTTC,CASSLAQGYTF
.,TRBJ2-7,few,13,TRBV29-1,TGCAGCGCCTCGGGTCGGCCAGGCTACGAGCAGTACTTC,CSASGRPGYEQYF
.,TRBJ1-1,.,14,TRBV5-6,TGTGCCAGCAGCTACGGGACCGTCCACACTGAAGCTTTCTTT,CASSYGTVHTEAFF
.,TRBJ2-7,.,13,TRBV12-3/TRBV12-4,TGTGCCAGCAGCCCAAACAGGGAGGGCGAGCAGTACTTC,CASSPNREGEQYF
.,TRBJ2-5,few,15,TRBV9,TGTGCCAGCAGCTCACCCAGCGCGGGGCCGGAGACCCAGTACTTC,CASSSPSAGPETQYF
TRBD1,TRBJ2-7,few,13,TRBV12-3/TRBV12-4,TGTGCCAGCAGTTTGGGGGACAGTCGGGAGCAGTACTTC,CASSLGDSREQYF
.,TRBJ2-7,few,15,TRBV5-1,TGCGCCAGCAGCACGGGCGACGGACGCTCCTACGAGCAGTACTTC,CASSTGDGRSYEQYF
.,TRBJ2-7,.,11,TRBV6-5,TGTGCCAGCAGTTACGGTGGATTGCAGTACTTC,CASSYGGLQYF
.,TRBJ1-1,few,14,TRBV19,TGTGCCAGTAGTATCGGACAGCCGAACACTGAAGCTTTCTTT,CASSIGQPNTEAFF
.,TRBJ2-7,many,12,TRBV11-2,TGTGCCAGCAGCTCGGACCACTACGAGCAGTACTTC,CASSSDHYEQYF
TRBD1,TRBJ1-1,.,13,TRBV5-6,TGTGCCAGCAGCTGGGACAGGAGTACTGAAGCTTTCTTT,CASSWDRSTEAFF
.,TRBJ1-2,few,13,TRBV7-9,TGTGCCAGCAGCTTCACAACAGGGTCGGGCTACACCTTC,CASSFTTGSGYTF
TRBD2,TRBJ2-7,few,13,TRBV7-2,TGTGCCAGCAGCCCCTCTAGCGGTTACGAGCAGTACTTC,CASSPSSGYEQYF
.,TRBJ1-5,once,13,TRBV4-1,TGCGCCAGCAGCCAGCCGGACCGGGGGCCCCAGCATTTT,CASSQPDRGPQHF
.,TRBJ1-4,.,14,TRBV5-6,TGTGCCAGCAGCTTGTGGGGTTTAAGTGAAAAACTGTTTTTT,CASSLWGLSEKLFF
.,TRBJ2-2,.,13,TRBV10-3,TGTGCCATCGGTAGCAGGCACACCGGGGAGCTGTTTTTT,CAIGSRHTGELFF
.,TRBJ1-4,many,16,TRBV7-8,TGTGCCAGCAGCTTAGCGGATACGCAAAGTAATGAAAAACTGTTTTTT,CASSLADTQSNEKLFF
.,TRBJ2-5,many,11,TRBV29-1,TGCAGCGGGTCGGGGGCGGAGACCCAGTACTTC,CSGSGAETQYF
.,TRBJ1-1,many,14,TRBV12-3/TRBV12-4,TGTGCCAGCAGTTTGAAGGGTTCGTGGGGTGAAGCTTTCTTT,CASSLKGSWGEAFF
TRBD1,TRBJ1-6,.,15,TRBV7-6,TGTGCCAGCGGCCCGGGACAGGGTTATAATTCACCCCTCCACTTT,CASGPGQGYNSPLHF
.,TRBJ2-6,.,17,TRBV7-9,TGTGCCAGCAGGATAGGGTCAGTATTATCTGGGGCCAACGTCCTGACTTTC,CASRIGSVLSGANVLTF
.,TRBJ2-7,many,10,TRBV29-1,TGCAGCGTCCAACACGGCGAGCAGTACTTC,CSVQHGEQYF
.,TRBJ1-4,many,15,TRBV29-1,TGCAGCGTTGAAACTCCGGGACTGATTAATGAAAAACTGTTTTTT,CSVETPGLINEKLFF
TRBD1,TRBJ2-7,.,13,TRBV9,TGTGCCAGCAGCGGGACAGGGGGCCGTGAGCAGTACTTC,CASSGTGGREQYF
.,TRBJ1-1,.,10,TRBV29-1,TGCAGCACTAATACCTTTGAAGCTTTCTTT,CSTNTFEAFF
.,TRBJ1-1,.,16,TRBV19,TGTGCCAGCGCTACCCCCCACGTGGGAATGAACACTGAAGCTTTCTTT,CASATPHVGMNTEAFF
.,TRBJ1-2,few,13,TRBV7-9,TGTGCCAGCAGCCAACGGACAGACTATGGCTACACCTTC,CASSQRTDYGYTF
.,TRBJ1-1,many,14,TRBV15,TGTGCCACCAGCACAGGCCGGGGGTACGGCGAAGCTTTCTTT,CATSTGRGYGEAFF
TRBD1,TRBJ1-1,.,12,TRBV4-1,TGCGCCAGCAGCCAGACCGGGACAGACGCTTTCTTT,CASSQTGTDAFF
TRBD2,TRBJ2-6,few,18,TRBV7-2,TGTGCCAGCAGCCCCTCGACTAGCGGCTCCTCTGGGGCCAACGTCCTGACTTTC,CASSPSTSGSSGANVLTF
TRBD2,TRBJ2-2,.,16,TRBV7-3,TGTGCCAGCAGCGCGCTAGCGGGGGGCCCCACCGGGGAGCTGTTTTTT,CASSALAGGPTGELFF
.,TRBJ1-2,many,14,TRBV7-9,TGTGCCAGCAGCTTAGACAGGGAGGGCTATGGCTACACCTTC,CASSLDREGYGYTF
.,TRBJ1-3,.,15,TRBV19,TGTGCCAGTAGCTTCCCGGGCCTCTCTGGAAACACCATATATTTT,CASSFPGLSGNTIYF
.,TRBJ1-2,many,11,TRBV29-1,TGCAGCGTTGTGACGGTCTATGGCTACACCTTC,CSVVTVYGYTF
.,TRBJ1-2,few,14,TRBV4-1,TGCGCCAGCAGCCAAGACCACGGACCCGCTGGCTACACCTTC,CASSQDHGPAGYTF
TRBD2,TRBJ2-5,few,14,TRBV2,TGTGCCAGCCTAACCGGACTAGCCGGGGAGACCCAGTACTTC,CASLTGLAGETQYF
.,TRBJ2-6,many,14,TRBV7-3,TGTGCCAGCAGCTCCATAGCTGGGGCCAACGTCCTGACTTTC,CASSSIAGANVLTF
.,TRBJ1-1,many,13,TRBV5-1,TGCGCCAGCAGACCTACAACAGACACTGAAGCTTTCTTT,CASRPTTDTEAFF
.,TRBJ1-4,many,14,TRBV7-2,TGTGCCAGCAGCGCGACGGGGAATAATGAAAAACTGTTTTTT,CASSATGNNEKLFF
.,TRBJ1-1,few,15,TRBV19,TGTGCCAGTAGTAATCTGAGGAGACCGGACACTGAAGCTTTCTTT,CASSNLRRPDTEAFF
.,TRBJ1-6,few,16,TRBV10-2,TGCGCCAGCAGTGATTCGGTTTTAGGGGGTCCCACACCCCTCCACTTT,CASSDSVLGGPTPLHF
TRBD2,TRBJ2-7,.,15,TRBV11-2,TGTGTCAGCAGCCCATACGGCCCGGGAGGCTACGAGCAGTACTTC,CVSSPYGPGGYEQYF
.,TRBJ2-2,.,14,TRBV2,TGTGCCAGCCCCTACGAGGGGCCCATCGGGGAGCTGTTTTTT,CASPYEGPIGELFF
.,TRBJ1-2,.,15,TRBV4-1,TGCGCCAGCAGCCAAGATTCAGTCGCGACCTATGGCTACACCTTC,CASSQDSVATYGYTF
.,TRBJ1-5,many,14,TRBV7-6,TGTGCCAGCAGCTTAGAGGCGGCCCATCAGCCCCAGCATTTT,CASSLEAAHQPQHF
.,TRBJ1-6,.,18,TRBV24-1,TGTGCCTGGAGTACCACGGGACACCAGAGCTCCTATAATTCACCCCTCCACTTT,CAWSTTGHQSSYNSPLHF
.,TRBJ2-5,.,15,TRBV15,TGTGCCACCAGCAGAACGGACGGGAGCATAGAGACCCAGTACTTC,CATSRTDGSIETQYF
.,TRBJ1-6,.,14,TRBV7-3,TGTGCCAGCAGCTTCCGGGACACCGATTCACCCCTCCACTTT,CASSFRDTDSPLHF